Listed below are T cell receptor beta chains from one sample, sequenced in a study of T cell responses to AZD1222 COVID-19 vaccine. Sequenced by immunoSEQ multiplex PCR; TCRdb stores in-frame clones only, minus some. The sample includes roughly 130,000 clones, approximately 88% of them seen just once. Sequences were derived from peripheral blood, sampled on day 0 of AZD1222 vaccination. The receptors originated from an adult in good health. CDR3s include the opening cysteine and the closing phenylalanine or tryptophan. A D gene is named only where the DNA matches it firmly. Not all rows give a size; the values are once, few, many and, for expanded clones, a class.

v_gene	d_gene	abundance	j_gene	CDR3aa	CDR3nt
TRBV2	.	.	TRBJ1-5	CASSEVKGAPQHF	TGTGCCAGCAGTGAGGTGAAGGGAGCGCCCCAGCATTTT
TRBV25-1	.	.	TRBJ1-1	CASSKTFGGAEAFF	TGTGCCAGCAGTAAAACCTTCGGCGGCGCTGAAGCTTTCTTT
TRBV4-2	.	.	TRBJ2-2	CASSQDLGTGVSGELFF	TGTGCCAGCAGCCAAGATCTAGGAACGGGAGTGTCCGGGGAGCTGTTTTTT
TRBV10-3	.	.	TRBJ1-2	CAISERSYKISHGYTF	TGTGCCATCAGTGAGAGGAGTTACAAAATCTCGCATGGCTACACCTTC
TRBV6-5	.	.	TRBJ1-4	CASSSRRGGEEKLFF	TGTGCCAGCAGTTCCCGCCGGGGAGGGGAAGAAAAACTGTTTTTT
TRBV10-3	.	.	TRBJ2-3	CAISANSGGTDTQYF	TGTGCCATCAGTGCCAACTCCGGGGGAACAGATACGCAGTATTTT
TRBV4-1	.	.	TRBJ2-7	CASSQDPGTGLMKQYF	TGCGCCAGCAGCCAAGACCCCGGCACAGGCTTAATGAAGCAGTACTTC
TRBV6-6	TRBD2	.	TRBJ2-3	CASSYAPSGGLDTQYF	TGTGCCAGCAGTTACGCACCTAGCGGGGGTTTAGATACGCAGTATTTT
TRBV24-1	.	.	TRBJ2-7	CATSDLGDREQYF	TGTGCCACCAGTGATTTGGGTGATAGGGAGCAGTACTTC
TRBV2	.	.	TRBJ1-5	CASSEEDRDYQPQHF	TGTGCCAGCAGTGAAGAGGACAGAGACTATCAGCCCCAGCATTTT
TRBV6-5	.	few	TRBJ1-4	CASKGGHTTNEKLFF	TGTGCCAGCAAAGGAGGACACACAACTAATGAAAAACTGTTTTTT
TRBV11-2	TRBD1	once	TRBJ1-5	CASSLRGQGGPNQPQHF	TGTGCCAGCAGCCTCCGAGGACAGGGAGGTCCCAATCAGCCCCAGCATTTT
TRBV6-5	.	.	TRBJ2-3	CASSHPGSFTDTQYF	TGTGCCAGCAGTCATCCGGGGAGTTTCACAGATACGCAGTATTTT
TRBV14	.	.	TRBJ2-3	CASSHSDTQYF	TGTGCCAGCAGCCACTCAGATACGCAGTATTTT
TRBV3-1/TRBV3-2	.	.	TRBJ1-5	CASSHGAGNQPQHF	TGTGCCAGCAGCCACGGGGCCGGCAATCAGCCCCAGCATTTT
TRBV5-6	.	.	TRBJ1-6	CASSLGGNYNSPLHF	TGTGCCAGCAGCTTGGGAGGGAATTATAATTCACCCCTCCACTTT
TRBV10-3	.	.	TRBJ1-1	CAISEVPGSEAFF	TGTGCCATCAGTGAAGTTCCAGGGTCTGAAGCTTTCTTT
TRBV7-2	TRBD1	.	TRBJ1-4	CASSPTGSNEKLFF	TGTGCCAGCAGCCCGACAGGGTCGAATGAAAAACTGTTTTTT
TRBV5-1	.	.	TRBJ1-2	CASSLVGQVGDYTF	TGCGCCAGCAGCTTGGTAGGGCAGGTCGGAGACTACACCTTC
TRBV19	.	.	TRBJ1-4	CASSPRDGTYEKLFF	TGTGCCAGTAGTCCTCGGGACGGAACGTATGAAAAACTGTTTTTT
TRBV4-2	.	.	TRBJ2-3	CASSQEPAGPTDTQYF	TGTGCCAGCAGCCAAGAGCCCGCGGGTCCCACAGATACGCAGTATTTT
TRBV6-4	.	.	TRBJ1-5	CASINLDNSLTLNQPQHF	TGTGCCAGCATCAACCTGGACAACAGCCTTACTCTTAATCAGCCCCAGCATTTT
TRBV6-2/TRBV6-3	.	once	TRBJ1-5	CASSPRGRGSNQPQHF	TGTGCCAGCAGCCCTCGGGGCCGGGGTTCCAATCAGCCCCAGCATTTT
TRBV30	.	few	TRBJ1-5	CAWGLEGWYQPQHF	TGTGCCTGGGGCCTTGAGGGATGGTATCAGCCCCAGCATTTT
TRBV10-3	TRBD1	.	TRBJ2-1	CATRLGDSSYNEQFF	TGTGCCACTCGGTTGGGGGACAGCTCTTACAATGAGCAGTTCTTC
TRBV13	.	.	TRBJ2-1	CASTPLGTYNEQFF	TGTGCCAGCACCCCGTTGGGCACCTACAATGAGCAGTTCTTC
TRBV19	.	.	TRBJ1-2	CASSALNRDGWNGYTF	TGTGCCAGTAGTGCGCTGAACAGGGATGGATGGAATGGCTACACCTTC
TRBV9	.	.	TRBJ1-2	CASSVHLEFGGADGYTF	TGTGCCAGCAGCGTACATCTAGAATTCGGGGGGGCTGATGGCTACACCTTC
TRBV5-1	.	.	TRBJ1-4	CASSLLPRGEKLFF	TGCGCCAGCAGCCTTCTCCCCCGAGGTGAAAAACTGTTTTTT